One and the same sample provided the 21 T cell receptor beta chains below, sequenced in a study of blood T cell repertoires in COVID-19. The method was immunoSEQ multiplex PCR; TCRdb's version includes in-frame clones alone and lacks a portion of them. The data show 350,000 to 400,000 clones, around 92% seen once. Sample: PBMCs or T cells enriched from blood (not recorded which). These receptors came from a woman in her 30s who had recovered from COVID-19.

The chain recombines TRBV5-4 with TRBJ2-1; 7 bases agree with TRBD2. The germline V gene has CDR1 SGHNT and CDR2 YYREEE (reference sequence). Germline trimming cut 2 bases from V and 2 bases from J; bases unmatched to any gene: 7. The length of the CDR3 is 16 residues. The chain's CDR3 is CASSFGRRGAYNEQFF. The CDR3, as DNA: TGTGCCAGCAGCTTCGGTCGACGGGGGGCCTACAATGAGCAGTTCTTC.

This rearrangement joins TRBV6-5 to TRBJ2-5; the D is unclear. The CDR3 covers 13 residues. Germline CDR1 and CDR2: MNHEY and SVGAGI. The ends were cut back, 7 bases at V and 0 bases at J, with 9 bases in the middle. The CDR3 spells CASKRRHQETQYF. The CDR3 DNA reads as TGTGCCAGCAAGAGGCGACACCAAGAGACCCAGTACTTC.

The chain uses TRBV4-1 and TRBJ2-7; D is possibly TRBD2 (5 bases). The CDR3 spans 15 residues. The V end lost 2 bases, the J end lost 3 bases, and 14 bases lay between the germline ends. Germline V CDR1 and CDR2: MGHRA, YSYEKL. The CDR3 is CASSQPPAGVYEQYF. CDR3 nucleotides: TGCGCCAGCAGCCAACCCCCCGCCGGGGTCTACGAGCAGTACTTC.

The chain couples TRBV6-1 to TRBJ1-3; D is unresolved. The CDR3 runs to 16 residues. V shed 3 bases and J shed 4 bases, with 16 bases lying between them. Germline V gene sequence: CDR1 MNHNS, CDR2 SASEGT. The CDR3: CASSDFATIGGNTIYF. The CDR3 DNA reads TGTGCCAGCAGTGATTTCGCGACCATCGGGGGAAACACCATATATTTT.

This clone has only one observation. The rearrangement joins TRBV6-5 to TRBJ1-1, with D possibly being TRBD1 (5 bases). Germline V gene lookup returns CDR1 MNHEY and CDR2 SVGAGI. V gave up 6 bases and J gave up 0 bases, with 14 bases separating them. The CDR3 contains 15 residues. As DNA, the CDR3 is TGTGCCAGCAGAAAATCGACAGTAATGAACACTGAAGCTTTCTTT. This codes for CASRKSTVMNTEAFF.

As DNA, the CDR3 is TGTGCCAGCAGCATCCAGGGGGAGAACACTGAAGCTTTCTTT. It codes for CASSIQGENTEAFF. The rearrangement uses TRBV7-3 and TRBJ1-1; 7 nucleotides align to TRBD1. The CDR3 extends over 14 amino acids. The J segment lost 1 base and the V segment lost 5 bases, leaving 4 bases of the junction unmatched. Germline lookup yields CDR1 SGHTA and CDR2 FQGTGA.

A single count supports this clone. The CDR3 sequence is CAWSPPPGGETQYF. CDR3 coding DNA: TGTGCCTGGAGTCCCCCGCCAGGGGGAGAGACCCAGTACTTC. The V gene is TRBV30, the J gene TRBJ2-5; 7 nucleotides agree with TRBD1. The V segment lost 2 bases and the J segment 4 bases; nucleotides outside the gene matches: 7. The CDR3 extends over 14 amino acids. Germline V gene data show CDR1 as GTSNPN and CDR2 as SVGIG (reference sequence). The full variable domain, with the rest looked up from reference TRBV30 and TRBJ2-5, is SQTIHQWPATLVQPVGSPLSLECTVEGTSNPNLYWYRQAAGRGLQLLFYSVGIGQISSEVPQNLSASRPQDRQFILSSKKLLLSDSGFYLCAWSPPPGGETQYFGPGTRLLVL.

The CDR3 loop reads CASSQDFRTGPYEQYF. The CDR3 DNA reads TGTGCCAGCAGCCAAGATTTCAGGACAGGACCCTACGAGCAGTACTTC. The chain uses TRBV3-1 (or the pseudogene TRBV3-2) and TRBJ2-7; 7 bases are shared with TRBD1. V lost 0 bases and J lost 2; bases outside the gene matches: 7. Per the germline V gene, CDR1 is LGHDT and CDR2 is YNNKEL (reference sequence). The length of the CDR3 is 16 residues.

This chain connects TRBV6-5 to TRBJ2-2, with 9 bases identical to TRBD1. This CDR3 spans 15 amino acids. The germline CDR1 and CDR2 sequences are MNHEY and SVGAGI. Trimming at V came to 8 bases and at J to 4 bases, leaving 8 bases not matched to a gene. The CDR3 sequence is CASGRGQGGTGELFF. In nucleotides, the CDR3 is TGTGCCAGCGGACGGGGACAGGGTGGCACCGGGGAGCTGTTTTTT.

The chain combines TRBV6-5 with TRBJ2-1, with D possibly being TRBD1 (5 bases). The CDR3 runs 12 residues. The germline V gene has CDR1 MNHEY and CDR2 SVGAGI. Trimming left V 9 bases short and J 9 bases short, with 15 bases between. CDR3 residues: CASSRGLSEQFF. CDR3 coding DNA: TGTGCCAGTAGTAGGGGCCTGTCTGAGCAGTTCTTC.

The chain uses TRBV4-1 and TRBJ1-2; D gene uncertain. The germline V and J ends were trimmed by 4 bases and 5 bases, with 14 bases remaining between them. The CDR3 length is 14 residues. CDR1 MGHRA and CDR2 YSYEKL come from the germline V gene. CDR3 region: CASSPRDGSYGYTF. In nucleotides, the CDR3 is TGCGCCAGCAGCCCGCGAGACGGGAGTTATGGCTACACCTTC.

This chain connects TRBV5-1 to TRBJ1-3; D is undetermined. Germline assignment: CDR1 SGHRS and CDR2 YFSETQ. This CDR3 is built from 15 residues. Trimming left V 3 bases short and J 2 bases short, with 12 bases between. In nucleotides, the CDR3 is TGCGCCAGCAGCTCGGGCGGGAGCCCTGGAAACACCATATATTTT. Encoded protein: CASSSGGSPGNTIYF.

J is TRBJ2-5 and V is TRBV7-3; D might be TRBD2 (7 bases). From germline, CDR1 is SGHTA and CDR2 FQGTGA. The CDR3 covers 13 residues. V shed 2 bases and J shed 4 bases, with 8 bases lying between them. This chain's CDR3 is CASSLAGAETQYF. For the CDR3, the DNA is TGTGCCAGCAGCTTAGCGGGGGCAGAGACCCAGTACTTC.

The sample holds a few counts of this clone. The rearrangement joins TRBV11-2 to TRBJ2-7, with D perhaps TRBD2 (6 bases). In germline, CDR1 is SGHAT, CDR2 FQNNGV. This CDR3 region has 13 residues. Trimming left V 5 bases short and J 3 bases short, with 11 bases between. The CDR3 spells CASSPDYSYEQYF. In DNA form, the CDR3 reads TGTGCCAGCAGCCCGGACTATAGCTACGAGCAGTACTTC.

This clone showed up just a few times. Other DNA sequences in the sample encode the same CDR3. CDR3 region: CASSLVRGTEAFF. The CDR3 DNA reads TGTGCCAGCAGCTTAGTGCGGGGCACTGAAGCTTTCTTT. The gene calls are TRBV7-2 and TRBJ1-1; D is ambiguous. From germline, CDR1 is SGHTA and CDR2 FQGNSA. The CDR3 covers 13 residues. V was cut by 1 base and J by 4 bases, with 7 bases left in between.

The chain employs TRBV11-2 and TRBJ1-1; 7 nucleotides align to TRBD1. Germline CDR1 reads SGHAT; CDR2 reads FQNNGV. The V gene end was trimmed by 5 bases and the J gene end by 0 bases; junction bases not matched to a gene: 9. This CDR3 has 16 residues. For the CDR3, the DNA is TGTGCCAGCAGCCGAAGACAGGGAGACATGAACACTGAAGCTTTCTTT. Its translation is CASSRRQGDMNTEAFF.

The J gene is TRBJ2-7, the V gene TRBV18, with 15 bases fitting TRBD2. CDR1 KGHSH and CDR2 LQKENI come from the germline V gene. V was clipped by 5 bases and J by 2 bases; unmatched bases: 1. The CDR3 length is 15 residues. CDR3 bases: TGTGCCAGCTCAAGGACTAGCGGGGGGGCCTACGAGCAGTACTTC. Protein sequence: CASSRTSGGAYEQYF.

Here the CDR3 DNA reads TGTGCCACCAGTGATACTAGCGGGAGCTCATTGTCCCCCTGGGTCAAGAACAATGAGCAGTTCTTC. This encodes CATSDTSGSSLSPWVKNNEQFF. The rearrangement joins TRBV24-1 to TRBJ2-1, with TRBD2 matching over 11 bases. CDR1 and CDR2 from the germline V gene are KGHDR and SFDVKD. The J segment lost 5 bases and the V segment lost 3 bases, leaving 23 bases of the junction unmatched. The CDR3 loop spans 22 amino acids.

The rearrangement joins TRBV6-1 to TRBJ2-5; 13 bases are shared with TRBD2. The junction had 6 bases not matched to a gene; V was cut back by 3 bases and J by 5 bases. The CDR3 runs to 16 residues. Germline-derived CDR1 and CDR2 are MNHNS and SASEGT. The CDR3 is CASSDTSGGAWETQYF. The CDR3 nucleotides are TGTGCCAGCAGTGATACTAGCGGGGGGGCTTGGGAGACCCAGTACTTC.

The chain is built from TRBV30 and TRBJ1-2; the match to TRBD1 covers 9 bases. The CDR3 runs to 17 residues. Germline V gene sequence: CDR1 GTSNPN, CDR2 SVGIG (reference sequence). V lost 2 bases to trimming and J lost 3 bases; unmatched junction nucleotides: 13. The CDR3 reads CAWSWYRGLVMDYGYTF. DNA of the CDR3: TGTGCCTGGAGTTGGTACAGGGGGCTAGTAATGGACTATGGCTACACCTTC.

The chain's CDR3 is CASTEDTEAFF. The CDR3 nucleotides read TGTGCCAGCACCGAGGACACTGAAGCTTTCTTT. V is TRBV5-5 and J is TRBJ1-1; no clear D. Germline V gives CDR1 SGHKS, CDR2 YYEKEE (reference sequence). V shed 6 bases and J shed 3 bases, with 6 bases lying between them. This CDR3 region has 11 residues.